The rows below give T cell receptor beta chains drawn from one sample of a study of patients and donors after allogeneic stem cell transplantation. TCRdb itself ran the RT-PCR reads through MiXCR, one entry per CDR3 protein. The data hold some 960,000 distinct CDR3 sequences, with roughly 18% observed a single time. Sequencing was done on a sample of blood, either unsorted or a sorted T cell fraction (not recorded which). These receptor sequences come from a human donor who was either an allogeneic HSCT recipient or a stem cell or donor lymphocyte infusion donor (not recorded which). It is not recorded whose cells these are; they may come from a transplant donor. CDR3s include the opening cysteine and the closing phenylalanine or tryptophan. D genes are given only for firm matches.

D	V	J	CDR3
NA	TRBV4-3	TRBJ1-4	CASSQEGGLTNEKLFF
NA	TRBV20-1	TRBJ1-6	CSASWDPNNSPLHF
NA	TRBV6-1	TRBJ2-4	CASSPAEPGLGAKNIQYF
TRBD1	TRBV11-2	TRBJ1-2	CASSLPGGAYGYTF
TRBD1	TRBV2	TRBJ2-7	CATTPGQGGYEQYF
NA	TRBV7-7	TRBJ2-2	CASSLGQRTNTGELFF
NA	TRBV11-2	TRBJ1-4	CASSINGLWNTNEKLFF
NA	TRBV21-1	TRBJ2-7	CASSAEVVALKYEQYF
TRBD1	TRBV27	TRBJ1-4	CASRQGVSSTNEKLFF
NA	TRBV9	TRBJ1-3	CASSQRPSSGNTIYF
TRBD2	TRBV29-1	TRBJ2-5	CSVGRRGGLQETQYF
NA	TRBV9	TRBJ2-5	CASSAGLVETQYF
TRBD1	TRBV4-2	TRBJ1-4	CASSQEGYRGKANGNEKLFF
NA	TRBV6-5	TRBJ2-2	CASSYLSIRGNTGELFF
NA	TRBV28	TRBJ1-5	CASSFGSRGKQPQHF
NA	TRBV6-4	TRBJ2-5	CASRSLKHIQETQYF
NA	TRBV7-9	TRBJ2-3	CASSGGADTQYF
NA	TRBV10-3	TRBJ1-2	CATQTAGNYGYTF
TRBD1	TRBV20-1	TRBJ1-1	CSARPRTGLTEAFF
NA	TRBV7-9	TRBJ1-1	CASSPKAGLVTEAFF
NA	TRBV4-2	TRBJ1-2	CASSQGDWTAQNYGYTF
TRBD2	TRBV6-2/TRBV6-3	TRBJ2-3	CASSSAGGPYTQYF
TRBD1	TRBV7-3	TRBJ1-1	CASSPSGQPEAFF
TRBD1	TRBV5-6	TRBJ1-6	CASSLGAGTGLTSPLHF
NA	TRBV12-3/TRBV12-4	TRBJ1-1	CATTVGTEAFF
TRBD2	TRBV7-6	TRBJ2-3	CASSSLAERTDTQYF
NA	TRBV20-1	TRBJ1-1	CSARNLQGNTEAFF
NA	TRBV29-1	TRBJ2-3	CSVGRDTQYF
NA	TRBV27	TRBJ2-6	CATLGTFVSSGANVLTF
TRBD2	TRBV12-3/TRBV12-4	TRBJ2-1	CASSLKGASGTSEQFF
TRBD1	TRBV11-2	TRBJ2-1	CASRGQAFDNEQFF
TRBD2	TRBV15	TRBJ2-5	CATSRLGREEETQYF
TRBD2	TRBV6-4	TRBJ2-7	CASTEPHRGEGYEQYF
NA	TRBV20-1	TRBJ2-7	CSASALWTEQYF
NA	TRBV5-1	TRBJ2-5	CASSSQGTVDQETQYF
NA	TRBV20-1	TRBJ1-4	CSATSLWTGSNEKLFF
NA	TRBV24-1	TRBJ2-4	CATSDSAGVNIQYF